These 29 T cell receptor beta chains were all obtained from the same sample, sequenced in a study of OX40 agonist ivuxolimab in advanced cancers. The library was made by the immunoSEQ multiplex PCR assay. As stored in TCRdb, this immuneACCESS dataset retains in-frame rearrangements with V and J assigned. A fraction of the clones does not appear; measured against another copy, unresolved V genes explain less than half of the discrepancy, and the remainder lacks a known reason. This sample is represented by about 79,000 clones; approximately 88% of them were singletons. Of the sample, 3.5% to 5% is held by the ten largest clones. The sequences come from CD4+ or CD8+ T cells sorted from blood, collected in a trial of the OX40 agonist ivuxolimab. Source of these receptors: an adult with an advanced solid tumor such as melanoma, head and neck, liver or kidney cancer.

This rearrangement joins TRBV30 to TRBJ1-5; D is unresolved. The CDR3 runs 13 residues. The V end lost 5 bases, the J end lost 7 bases, and 15 bases lay between the germline ends. Germline loops: CDR1 GTSNPN, CDR2 SVGIG (reference sequence). CDR3 residues: CAWGLSAGQPQHF. DNA for the CDR3: TGTGCCTGGGGGCTTTCCGCCGGACAGCCCCAGCATTTT.

This clone was counted once. The chain has TRBV28 and TRBJ2-3, with 7 bases identical to TRBD2. The trim removed 6 bases at V and 0 bases at J, leaving 6 bases unmatched. This CDR3 region has 15 residues. Germline assignment: CDR1 MDHEN and CDR2 SYDVKM. The chain's CDR3 is CASSLSGASTDTQYF. For the CDR3, the DNA is TGTGCCAGCAGCCTAAGCGGGGCTAGCACAGATACGCAGTATTTT.

This rearrangement joins TRBV2 to TRBJ1-5; 8 nucleotides align to TRBD1. The ends lost 6 bases at V and 5 bases at J; junction bases unmatched: 9. Germline V lookup: CDR1 SNHLY, CDR2 FYNNEI. The CDR3 extends over 15 amino acids. In DNA, the CDR3 is TGTGCCAGCAGGGGAGACAGGGGTGGTTATCAGCCCCAGCATTTT. The encoded protein is CASRGDRGGYQPQHF.

This clone showed up just once. The chain combines TRBV29-1 with TRBJ2-5; TRBD1 agrees at 8 bases. Germline lookup yields CDR1 SQVTM and CDR2 ANQGSEA. The CDR3 length is 12 residues. Germline trimming cut 7 bases from V and 5 bases from J; bases unmatched to any gene: 6. The CDR3 nucleotides read TGCAGCGCCCCGGGACAGGTGGAGACCCAGTACTTC. It codes for CSAPGQVETQYF.

The V and J genes are TRBV9 and TRBJ2-1; D is uncertain. CDR3 length: 15 amino acids. Between the trimmed V and J ends, which lost 4 bases and 0 bases, there was a span of 11 bases. Germline V gene lookup returns CDR1 SGDLS and CDR2 YYNGEE. The chain's CDR3 is CASSPHHSSYNEQFF. The CDR3 bases are TGTGCCAGCAGCCCGCACCACAGCTCCTACAATGAGCAGTTCTTC.

The chain has TRBV5-1 and TRBJ1-6; D remains ambiguous. Trimming removed 4 bases at V and 6 bases at J, with 11 bases between. Per the germline V gene, CDR1 is SGHRS and CDR2 is YFSETQ. The CDR3 runs 14 residues. CDR3 nucleotide sequence: TGCGCCAGCAGCCAAGACGGGATTAATTCACCCCTCCACTTT. Translated, it gives CASSQDGINSPLHF.

The chain has TRBV4-1 and TRBJ1-1; no firm D call. V was pared by 5 bases and J by 0 bases, with 13 bases between. This CDR3 region has 15 residues. Germline assignment: CDR1 MGHRA and CDR2 YSYEKL. The CDR3 region has the DNA TGCGCCAGCAGCTCCACGGGATCCCTGAACACTGAAGCTTTCTTT. Amino acid sequence: CASSSTGSLNTEAFF.

The chain employs TRBV19 and TRBJ1-1; a weak D match, TRBD1 (6 bases). This CDR3 is 14 amino acids long. Per the germline V gene, CDR1 is LNHDA and CDR2 is SQIVND (reference sequence). Trimming removed 7 bases at V and 5 bases at J, with 17 bases between. The CDR3 is CASNKGVFGTEAFF. The CDR3 DNA reads as TGTGCCAGTAACAAGGGGGTTTTTGGGACTGAAGCTTTCTTT.

The gene calls are TRBV9 and TRBJ1-1, with unresolved D. The CDR3 contains 16 residues. The V end was cut by 2 bases, the J end by 0 bases, with 14 bases between. Germline CDR1 SGDLS, CDR2 YYNGEE. The CDR3, as DNA: TGTGCCAGCAGCGTTTCACCCAGCCCCATGAACACTGAAGCTTTCTTT. Residues: CASSVSPSPMNTEAFF.

Here the CDR3 reads CASITTTGREGSYEQYF. The CDR3 bases are TGTGCCAGCATCACCACGACGGGGAGGGAGGGCTCCTACGAGCAGTACTTC. The chain carries TRBV28 and TRBJ2-7, with 7 positions matching TRBD2. This CDR3 spans 17 amino acids. Looked up from germline, CDR1 is MDHEN and CDR2 is SYDVKM. The V and J ends lost 7 bases and 0 bases, in that order; junction bases with no gene match: 15.

This clone occurred a few times. The chain is built from TRBV6-1 and TRBJ1-2; D gene unclear. Trimming left V 4 bases short and J 1 base short, with 10 bases between. Per the germline V gene, CDR1 is MNHNS and CDR2 is SASEGT. This CDR3 has 14 residues. CDR3 sequence: CASSVSGNNYGYTF. The DNA for the CDR3 is TGTGCCAGCAGTGTTTCCGGGAATAACTATGGCTACACCTTC.

This rearrangement joins TRBV15 to TRBJ1-5; 7 bases fit TRBD1. Germline V gene data show CDR1 as LNHNV and CDR2 as YYDKDF (reference sequence). The V segment lost 0 bases and the J segment 9 bases; nucleotides outside the gene matches: 8. The CDR3 loop spans 15 amino acids. The CDR3 loop reads CATSRDQGQQRPQHF. The CDR3 region has the DNA TGTGCCACCAGCAGAGATCAGGGACAGCAAAGGCCCCAGCATTTT.

This sequence joins TRBV5-1 and TRBJ2-1, with TRBD2 matching 9 bases. The junction had 14 bases not matched to a gene; V was cut back by 4 bases and J by 9 bases. In germline, CDR1 is SGHRS, CDR2 YFSETQ. CDR3 length: 16 residues. CDR3 coding DNA: TGCGCCAGCAGCCCATATACAGCGGGAGGAGGCGCTGAGCAGTTCTTC. Translated, it gives CASSPYTAGGGAEQFF. The complete variable domain, with remaining parts taken from reference TRBV5-1 and TRBJ2-1, reads KAGVTQTPRYLIKTRGQQVTLSCSPISGHRSVSWYQQTPGQGLQFLFEYFSETQRNKGNFPGRFSGRQFSNSRSEMNVSTLELGDSALYLCASSPYTAGGGAEQFFGPGTRLTVL.

The chain joins TRBV27 to TRBJ2-5, with TRBD2 matching 11 bases. The length of the CDR3 is 14 residues. CDR1 is MNHEY and CDR2 is SMNVEV in the germline V gene (reference sequence). With 3 bases clipped from V and 6 bases from J, the junction kept 3 bases outside the gene matches. For the CDR3, the DNA is TGTGCCAGCAGTTTCTCTAGCGGGAGGAAGACCCAGTACTTC. Its protein product is CASSFSSGRKTQYF.

Only one count was recorded for this clone. The gene calls are TRBV7-3 and TRBJ2-2; possible D gene TRBD2, 6 bases. V lost 5 bases, J lost 3 bases, and 10 bases lay in between. CDR1 is SGHTA, CDR2 FQGTGA, per germline. The CDR3 loop spans 14 amino acids. CDR3 DNA sequence: TGTGCCAGCAGCCGGGACTCCTACACCGGGGAGCTGTTTTTT. This encodes CASSRDSYTGELFF.

This clone has only one observation. The V gene is TRBV6-4, the J gene TRBJ2-1; 9 bases agree with TRBD2. CDR1 and CDR2 (germline): MRHNA, SNTAGT. The CDR3 is 16 amino acids. The V segment lost 1 base and the J segment 5 bases; nucleotides outside the gene matches: 6. The DNA of the CDR3 is TGTGCCAGCAGTGACTTAGGTAGCGGGAGAGACAATGAGCAGTTCTTC. Protein product: CASSDLGSGRDNEQFF.

The rearrangement uses TRBV2 and TRBJ1-1; tentative D call: TRBD1 (6 bases). The CDR3 is 14 residues long. CDR1 is SNHLY and CDR2 is FYNNEI in the germline V gene. Trimming took off 6 bases at V and 4 bases at J, with 15 bases between the two ends. CDR3 in amino acids: CASRVTGTGTEAFF. The CDR3 bases are TGTGCCAGCAGGGTAACAGGGACCGGCACTGAAGCTTTCTTT.

The CDR3 DNA follows: TGTGCCAGCAGCTCAAAGACAGGGGGCGAGGGTGGCTACACCTTC. Protein product: CASSSKTGGEGGYTF. This sequence joins TRBV5-4 and TRBJ1-2, with TRBD1 identical over 10 bases. Germline loops: CDR1 SGHNT, CDR2 YYREEE (reference sequence). J lost 7 bases, V lost 3 bases, and 9 bases had no gene match. The CDR3 totals 15 residues.

V usage is TRBV7-9 and J usage is TRBJ2-7; unclear D gene. This CDR3 has 14 residues. The germline V and J ends were trimmed by 4 bases and 7 bases, with 17 bases remaining between them. CDR1 SEHNR and CDR2 FQNEAQ come from the germline V gene (reference sequence). CDR3 residues: CASSSVVHAIEQYF. The CDR3 DNA follows: TGTGCCAGCAGCTCGGTCGTCCACGCTATAGAGCAGTACTTC. The variable domain in full, completed from reference TRBV7-9 and TRBJ2-7, reads DTGVSQNPRHKITKRGQNVTFRCDPISEHNRLYWYRQTLGQGPEFLTYFQNEAQLEKSRLLSDRFSAERPKGSFSTLEIQRTEQGDSAMYLCASSSVVHAIEQYFGPGTRLTVT.

In the case of this clone: Other DNA variants within this sample encode the same CDR3. The chain combines TRBV18 with TRBJ1-1; TRBD1 agrees at 7 bases. V lost 1 base to trimming and J lost 1 base; unmatched junction nucleotides: 0. The CDR3 is 14 residues long. Per the germline V gene, CDR1 is KGHSH and CDR2 is LQKENI. The CDR3: CASSPQGANTEAFF. The CDR3 DNA sequence: TGTGCCAGCTCACCACAGGGGGCGAACACTGAAGCTTTCTTT.

The chain carries TRBV5-1 and TRBJ2-1; 7 bases are shared with TRBD2. CDR1 is SGHRS and CDR2 is YFSETQ in the germline V gene. V gave up 4 bases and J gave up 9 bases; unmatched junction bases: 16. The CDR3 sequence is 16 residues long. The CDR3 coding sequence is TGCGCCAGCAGCCAAGGTTACGGACTAGGAGGCAGTGAGCAGTTCTTC. Its translation: CASSQGYGLGGSEQFF.

This clone has a handful of counts. J is TRBJ2-7 and V is TRBV9; 9 nucleotides agree with TRBD1. The CDR3 has 15 residues. Germline CDR1 SGDLS, CDR2 YYNGEE. Trimming at V came to 3 bases and at J to 3 bases, leaving 7 bases not matched to a gene. The CDR3 DNA reads as TGTGCCAGCAGCGCGGACAGGGGAGGTATCTACGAGCAGTACTTC. Protein sequence: CASSADRGGIYEQYF.

The chain carries TRBV5-1 and TRBJ1-3, with D unresolved. The germline V gene has CDR1 SGHRS and CDR2 YFSETQ. This CDR3 contains 11 residues. V was shortened by 4 bases and J by 3 bases, with 2 bases between the two germline ends. The CDR3 sequence is CASSDGNTIYF. The CDR3 nucleotides are TGCGCCAGCAGCGATGGAAACACCATATATTTT.

The count of this clone is one. V is TRBV30 and J is TRBJ1-5; the D is unclear. Trimming removed 1 base at V and 4 bases at J, with 8 bases between. Germline V gives CDR1 GTSNPN, CDR2 SVGIG (reference sequence). The CDR3 runs to 13 residues. Here the CDR3 reads CAWSGGTNQPQHF. CDR3 in DNA: TGTGCCTGGAGTGGGGGTACGAATCAGCCCCAGCATTTT.

The rearrangement uses TRBV6-5 and TRBJ2-7, with a possible D match to TRBD1 (6 bases). This CDR3 is built from 14 residues. Trimming cost V 10 bases and J 2 bases, with 18 bases left between them. Germline lookup yields CDR1 MNHEY and CDR2 SVGAGI. The CDR3 loop reads CATTGPMGTYEQYF. CDR3 nucleotides: TGTGCCACAACAGGGCCCATGGGCACCTACGAGCAGTACTTC.

In this sample, this clone turned up once. The chain carries TRBV19 and TRBJ2-2; 10 nucleotides align to TRBD2. The V and J ends lost 5 bases and 0 bases, in that order; junction bases with no gene match: 3. This CDR3 spans 16 amino acids. Germline lookup yields CDR1 LNHDA and CDR2 SQIVND (reference sequence). DNA of the CDR3: TGTGCCAGTAGTCTAGCGGGAGTTCCGAACACCGGGGAGCTGTTTTTT. Translation: CASSLAGVPNTGELFF. Together with reference TRBV19 and TRBJ2-2, the CDR3 gives the full variable domain: DGGITQSPKYLFRKEGQNVTLSCEQNLNHDAMYWYRQDPGQGLRLIYYSQIVNDFQKGDIAEGYSVSREKKESFPLTVTSAQKNPTAFYLCASSLAGVPNTGELFFGEGSRLTVL.

The V gene is TRBV10-3, the J gene TRBJ2-3; D is possibly TRBD2 (6 bases). The CDR3 has 14 amino acids. The ends were cut back, 4 bases at V and 4 bases at J, with 12 bases in the middle. Germline loops: CDR1 ENHRY, CDR2 SYGVKD. The CDR3 DNA is TGTGCCATCAGTGGGGGGGACTCCGCAGATACGCAGTATTTT. Translation gives CAISGGDSADTQYF.

This chain connects TRBV6-6 to TRBJ2-7, with D perhaps TRBD1 (6 bases). The CDR3 spans 16 residues. Trimming took 3 bases from V and 2 from J, leaving 17 bases between them. Germline V gene data show CDR1 as MNHNY and CDR2 as SVGAGI (reference sequence). The CDR3 coding sequence is TGTGCCAGCAGTTATGGTTCGGGACATCCCACCTACGAGCAGTACTTC. Amino acids: CASSYGSGHPTYEQYF.

By share, this clone counts as hyperexpanded (1% or more). The chain has TRBV11-2 and TRBJ2-7, with 9 bases lining up with TRBD2. The V gene's germline CDR1 is SGHAT and CDR2 FQNNGV. This CDR3 contains 15 residues. J lost 3 bases, V lost 5 bases, and 8 bases had no gene match. CDR3 protein: CASSLTDSGGYEQYF. CDR3 nucleotides: TGTGCCAGCAGCCTAACTGATAGCGGGGGCTACGAGCAGTACTTC.